The T cell receptor (beta chain) described here comes from a study of T cell responses to AZD1222 COVID-19 vaccine (dated by TCRdb to the early 2020s). Describing the broader study: AZD1222 recipients given second doses at about 4 weeks or at about 12 weeks were pooled, since spike-specific TCR depth and breadth were not found to differ between the two schedules. TCR sequencing was performed for fewer than 250 trial participants, of whom 200 to 220 were given two doses of AZD1222 and approximately 25 were given two doses of MenACWY control vaccine. Trial participants were enrolled into age subgroups of 18-55, 56-69 and 70-plus years, which contained approximately 150, 28 and 58 TCR-sequenced participants, respectively. What the authors observed across the whole study: Participants were mostly white British, with more females than males. The authors suggested clonal diversity may have been underestimated. Epitopes outside the regions mutated in the B.1.351 and B.1.1.7 variants were reportedly recognized by nearly half of the unique spike-specific TCRs. The vaccine-associated CD4 TCRs covered the entire spike protein, and the dominant responses fell in regions 160-218 and 743-854. The 56-69-year group was small, and its depth increase did not reach significance, likely because of low power. Spike-specific TCR breadth and depth rose significantly after two AZD1222 doses compared with day 0 and with MenACWY recipients. Because no day 14 peak-response samples were available, repertoires were characterized only after the peak T cell response. Conclusions about previously exposed vaccinees were limited because only 6 or 7 AZD1222 recipients were SARS-CoV-2 seropositive at baseline.

Interpreted using the paper, the time point label stands for: baseline before first vaccination. Vaccinee samples came from UK trials COV001 and COV002, including a single-blind randomized controlled phase 2/3 trial of AZD1222 (ChAdOx1 nCoV-19) in healthy adults. Trial participant PBMC samples were collected at day 0 and day 28 after the second dose for TCRbeta chain sequencing. CDR1 LNHNV and CDR2 YYDKDF were looked up in the germline V gene (reference sequence). Spanning cysteine to phenylalanine, the CDR3 consists of 14 amino acids. Only the CDR3 DNA is retained, 42 bases long and in frame from the first base. Compared with germline, V lacks 6 bases and J lacks 8 bases; bases without a gene match: 7. Concerning this clone itself: The antigen it recognizes is unknown. No much larger clonotype is one base removed from it; base qualities were not supplied.

The CDR3 regions of human TCRbeta chains were analyzed by immunosequencing. In the authors' own workflow: Repertoire TCRs were matched against a reference library of SARS-CoV-2-specific TCRs generated with the MIRA antigen-specificity platform. Breadth was defined as the fraction of unique TCRs that were SARS-CoV-2-associated. Depth was defined as the fraction of total T cells that were SARS-CoV-2-associated. Each spike-specific TCR was assigned to its reactive spike region and to a CD4 or CD8 class using the MIRA data. Log10-transformed breadth and depth values were compared by one-way ANOVA with Sidak's multiple comparisons tests. Entries here come from immuneACCESS through TCRdb and include only in-frame sequences with V and J called. Some clones fail to appear in such tables; in the studies checked, an unresolved V gene covers under half of the shortfall, and the cause of the remainder is unknown. V and J calls and clone size are those listed in that table; D and trimming were worked out from the DNA. In this sample the table shows around 100,000 clones, approximately 90% of which occur a single time. The ten largest clones capture about 1.7% of the sample.

The origin of this receptor is an adult in good health. The sample here was peripheral blood, taken on day 0 of AZD1222 vaccination. This sequence uses TRBV15 and TRBJ2-1; a stretch of 10 junction bases matches TRBD2. The sequence in DNA is TGTGCCACCAGTATACTAGCGGGAATGGATGAGCAGTTCTTC. Its product reads: CATSILAGMDEQFF.